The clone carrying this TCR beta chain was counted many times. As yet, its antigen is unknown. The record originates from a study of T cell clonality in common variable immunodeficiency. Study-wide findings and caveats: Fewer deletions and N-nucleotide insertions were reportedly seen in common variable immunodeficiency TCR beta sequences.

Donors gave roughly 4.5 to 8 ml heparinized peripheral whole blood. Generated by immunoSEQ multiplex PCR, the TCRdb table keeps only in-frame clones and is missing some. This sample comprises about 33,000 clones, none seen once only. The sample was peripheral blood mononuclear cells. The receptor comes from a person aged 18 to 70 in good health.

The sequenced CDR3 bases are TGCAGCGTTGGGTTTGGCAGGGGGGCAGAGACC. Translating gives CSVGFGRGAET. In full, the CDR3 is CSVGFGRGAETQYF. This chain uses TRBV29-1 with TRBJ2-5; D is possibly TRBD1 (7 bases). The read ends 3 residues early relative to the CDR3; the germline J gene fills the gap. V was shortened by 4 bases and J by 4 bases, with 16 bases between the two germline ends. Germline V lookup: CDR1 SQVTM, CDR2 ANQGSEA. There are 14 residues in the CDR3.